This entry lists 30 T cell receptor beta chains sequenced from one sample in a study of ipilimumab plus nivolumab after autologous stem cell transplantation. Profiled with immunoSEQ multiplex PCR; TCRdb holds only in-frame clones, not every one. The table includes 13,000 to 15,000 clones, 60% to 75% detected once. The input for sequencing was PBMCs, taken in a trial of ipilimumab plus nivolumab as post-transplant consolidation. The receptors derive from a male donor with primary mediastinal lymphoma.

This clone was counted between two and nine times. This chain uses TRBV7-2 with TRBJ2-5; no definite D call. The CDR3 runs 13 residues. CDR1 and CDR2 (germline): SGHTA, FQGNSA. Trimming shortened V by 4 bases and J by 3 bases, and 9 bases separated the two germline ends. Here the CDR3 reads CASSSPQEETQYF. CDR3 bases: TGTGCCAGCAGCTCCCCCCAGGAAGAGACCCAGTACTTC.

V and J are TRBV9 and TRBJ1-6; D is undetermined. V lost 3 bases, J lost 11 bases, and 12 bases lay in between. The CDR3 is 13 residues long. CDR1 SGDLS and CDR2 YYNGEE come from the germline V gene. CDR3 region: CASSAGFSTPLHF. The CDR3 region has the DNA TGTGCCAGCAGCGCCGGGTTCTCTACACCCCTCCACTTT.

This chain uses TRBV7-6 with TRBJ2-7; 9 bases match TRBD1. The V segment lost 0 bases and the J segment 6 bases; nucleotides outside the gene matches: 15. The CDR3 runs to 18 residues. Germline CDR1 is SGHVS and CDR2 is FNYEAQ. The CDR3 DNA reads as TGTGCCAGCAGCTTAGCGGCGAGTCCGGGACAGGGACGTAGCGAGCAGTACTTC. This sequence encodes CASSLAASPGQGRSEQYF.

This chain uses TRBV27 with TRBJ1-1; TRBD1 might be the D (5 bases). The ends were cut back, 3 bases at V and 1 base at J, with 9 bases in the middle. The CDR3 is 14 amino acids. The germline V gene encodes CDR1 MNHEY and CDR2 SMNVEV (reference sequence). The DNA of the CDR3 is TGTGCCAGCAGTTTTCAGGGTTGGAACACTGAAGCTTTCTTT. Its protein is CASSFQGWNTEAFF.

Within the sample, this clone is medium-sized. The chain recombines TRBV19 with TRBJ1-1; no reliable D call. Deletions cut 5 bases from V and 1 base from J, with 11 bases between. The germline V gene encodes CDR1 LNHDA and CDR2 SQIVND (reference sequence). The CDR3 is made up of 14 amino acids. CDR3 in amino acids: CASSGRAGNTEAFF. CDR3 sequence (DNA): TGTGCCAGTAGTGGAAGGGCAGGGAACACTGAAGCTTTCTTT. The full variable domain, with the rest looked up from reference TRBV19 and TRBJ1-1, is DGGITQSPKYLFRKEGQNVTLSCEQNLNHDAMYWYRQDPGQGLRLIYYSQIVNDFQKGDIAEGYSVSREKKESFPLTVTSAQKNPTAFYLCASSGRAGNTEAFFGQGTRLTVV.

The chain joins TRBV11-3 to TRBJ1-6; D is perhaps TRBD1 (6 bases). Trimming cost V 5 bases and J 5 bases, with 10 bases left between them. CDR3 length: 14 residues. In germline, CDR1 is SGHNT, CDR2 YENEEA. The CDR3 DNA is TGTGCCAGCAGCACCCGGACAGATAATTCACCCCTCCACTTT. Translation gives CASSTRTDNSPLHF.

The CDR3 nucleotides are TGTGCCAGCACCCCAGGTCCGGGAGGGGCTTTCTTT. It yields the protein CASTPGPGGAFF. The rearrangement uses TRBV6-1 and TRBJ1-1; no reliable D call. V was shortened by 7 bases and J by 11 bases, with 17 bases between the two germline ends. The length of the CDR3 is 12 residues. Germline V gives CDR1 MNHNS, CDR2 SASEGT.

This chain uses TRBV2 with TRBJ2-5; D remains ambiguous. Germline V gene lookup returns CDR1 SNHLY and CDR2 FYNNEI. V lost 2 bases, J lost 3 bases, and 1 base lay in between. This CDR3 spans 11 amino acids. Here the CDR3 reads CASSEKETQYF. CDR3 nucleotide sequence: TGTGCCAGCAGTGAAAAAGAGACCCAGTACTTC.

J is TRBJ1-4 and V is TRBV5-4, with D perhaps TRBD1 (5 bases). With 0 bases removed from V and 8 bases from J, the gap between germline ends came to 14 bases. Germline CDR1 reads SGHNT; CDR2 reads YYREEE (reference sequence). CDR3 length equals 15 residues. CDR3: CASSLGGQAYEKLFF. The CDR3 DNA reads as TGTGCCAGCAGCTTGGGGGGCCAGGCCTACGAAAAACTGTTTTTT. Using reference TRBV5-4 and TRBJ1-4 for the parts outside the CDR3, the full variable domain is ETGVTQSPTHLIKTRGQQVTLRCSSQSGHNTVSWYQQALGQGPQFIFQYYREEENGRGNFPPRFSGLQFPNYSSELNVNALELDDSALYLCASSLGGQAYEKLFFGSGTQLSVL.

This clone was seen just once. J is TRBJ2-3 and V is TRBV9; TRBD1 agrees at 9 bases. V lost 4 bases, J lost 2 bases, and 5 bases stayed unmatched. The CDR3 totals 15 residues. Germline lookup yields CDR1 SGDLS and CDR2 YYNGEE. The CDR3 loop reads CASSPRQGVTDTQYF. The CDR3 DNA follows: TGTGCCAGCAGCCCCCGACAGGGGGTCACAGATACGCAGTATTTT.

The V gene is TRBV6-1, the J gene TRBJ2-2; 9 nucleotides line up with TRBD1. CDR1 and CDR2 from the germline V gene are MNHNS and SASEGT. The length of the CDR3 is 14 residues. J was trimmed by 4 bases and V by 10 bases; bases with no gene match: 7. The CDR3 coding sequence is TGTGCCATCTGGGACAGGGCCGGCACCGGGGAGCTGTTTTTT. It yields the protein CAIWDRAGTGELFF.

This clone has a handful of counts. In DNA form, the CDR3 reads TGTGCCAGCAGTTCGACAGGGCAAAATTCACCCCTCCACTTT. Its translation is CASSSTGQNSPLHF. The rearrangement uses TRBV6-1 and TRBJ1-6, with 7 bases lining up with TRBD1. Trimming removed 5 bases from V and 7 bases from J; junction bases left unmatched: 5. This CDR3 is 14 amino acids long. Germline loops: CDR1 MNHNS, CDR2 SASEGT.

This clone showed up just once. J is TRBJ2-7 and V is TRBV4-1, with D possibly TRBD1 on 5 matching bases. Deletions cut 4 bases from V and 7 bases from J, with 17 bases between. Germline CDR1 and CDR2: MGHRA and YSYEKL. The CDR3 has 14 residues. CDR3: CASSPPGFSGEQYF. CDR3 sequence (DNA): TGCGCCAGCAGCCCGCCCGGATTTTCAGGGGAGCAGTACTTC.

This clone was counted between two and nine times. The genes are TRBV13 and TRBJ2-1, with 10 positions matching TRBD2. CDR3 length: 15 amino acids. Germline CDR1 is PRHDT and CDR2 is FYEKMQ (reference sequence). V gave up 7 bases and J gave up 6 bases; unmatched junction bases: 9. CDR3 sequence: CASISIAGGGNEQFF. The CDR3 DNA reads TGTGCCAGCATCTCTATAGCGGGGGGTGGCAATGAGCAGTTCTTC.

A note on this clone: One end of the junction varies from germline; a read error may be responsible. The chain has TRBV7-9 and TRBJ1-2, with D unclear. The CDR3 consists of 13 residues. Germline V gives CDR1 SEHNR, CDR2 FQNEAQ (reference sequence). The CDR3 bases are TGTGCCAGCAGTTTAGGGTACGGCGGGGGCTACACCTTC. This encodes CASSLGYGGGYTF. Full variable domain (outside the CDR3, taken from reference TRBV7-9 and TRBJ1-2): DTGVSQNPRHKITKRGQNVTFRCDPISEHNRLYWYRQTLGQGPEFLTYFQNEAQLEKSRLLSDRFSAERPKGSFSTLEIQRTEQGDSAMYLCASSLGYGGGYTFGSGTRLTVV.

This clone appeared a few times. V gene TRBV10-2 combines with J gene TRBJ2-3; no reliable D call. V lost 2 bases to trimming and J lost 0 bases, with 9 bases between them. There are 15 residues in the CDR3. CDR1 is WSHSY and CDR2 is SAAADI in the germline V gene. Here the CDR3 reads CASSERAISTDTQYF. The CDR3, as DNA: TGCGCCAGCAGTGAGCGTGCTATTAGCACAGATACGCAGTATTTT.

This rearrangement joins TRBV5-1 to TRBJ2-2; D is ambiguous. Germline assignment: CDR1 SGHRS and CDR2 YFSETQ. V was trimmed by 4 bases and J by 0 bases, leaving 7 bases between them. This CDR3 contains 14 residues. The chain's CDR3 is CASSVTSNTGELFF. The DNA of the CDR3 is TGCGCCAGCAGCGTGACGTCGAACACCGGGGAGCTGTTTTTT.

This chain uses TRBV4-2 with TRBJ2-1; 10 nucleotides match TRBD2. Unmatched junction bases numbered 7, after V lost 0 bases and J lost 11 bases. CDR1 and CDR2 (germline): LGHNA, YNFKEQ. The CDR3 contains 15 residues. Here the CDR3 reads CASSQELAGPPKQFF. The CDR3 nucleotides read TGTGCCAGCAGCCAAGAACTAGCGGGACCCCCAAAGCAGTTCTTC.

This sequence joins TRBV5-4 and TRBJ2-2; D is possibly TRBD2 (7 bases). V shed 2 bases and J shed 3 bases, with 14 bases lying between them. The CDR3 contains 16 residues. The V gene's germline CDR1 is SGHNT and CDR2 YYREEE (reference sequence). The CDR3 loop reads CASSLSRGADTGELFF. In DNA form, the CDR3 reads TGTGCCAGCAGCTTATCACGGGGGGCTGACACCGGGGAGCTGTTTTTT.

The V gene is TRBV6-1, the J gene TRBJ2-1, with 10 bases lining up with TRBD2. V trimming: 4 bases; J trimming: 9 bases; junction bases outside the gene matches: 9. From germline, CDR1 is MNHNS and CDR2 SASEGT. The CDR3 is made up of 15 amino acids. This chain's CDR3 is CASSGSTSGFGEQFF. CDR3 nucleotide sequence: TGTGCCAGCAGTGGATCGACTAGCGGGTTTGGTGAGCAGTTCTTC.

This clone was observed a few times. The chain couples TRBV19 to TRBJ2-7; D possibly matches TRBD1 or TRBD2 (5 bases each). V was trimmed by 6 bases and J by 2 bases, leaving 17 bases between them. The CDR3 consists of 15 residues. Germline CDR1 LNHDA, CDR2 SQIVND (reference sequence). In DNA, the CDR3 is TGTGCCAGTAGCCCGGGGCGAAGGGTACCCTACGAGCAGTACTTC. Encoded protein: CASSPGRRVPYEQYF.

This clone was detected only a few times. This chain connects TRBV4-2 to TRBJ1-5; D ambiguous. CDR3 length: 13 residues. Per the germline V gene, CDR1 is LGHNA and CDR2 is YNFKEQ. V lost 0 bases and J lost 9, with 9 bases in between. The CDR3 DNA reads as TGTGCCAGCAGCCAAGATACCTCTTCGCCCCAGCATTTT. Amino acid sequence: CASSQDTSSPQHF.

This sequence joins TRBV7-8 and TRBJ2-2, with 8 positions matching TRBD2. V shed 4 bases and J 6 bases; nucleotides not matched to a gene: 4. The CDR3 covers 14 residues. Germline lookup yields CDR1 SGHVS and CDR2 FQNEAQ. In nucleotides, the CDR3 is TGTGCCAGCAGCTACAGCGGGGGTTCCGGGGAGCTGTTTTTT. Amino acid sequence: CASSYSGGSGELFF.

This clone has more than one count but fewer than ten. CDR3: CASSDTGGPSDTQYF. The CDR3 nucleotides read TGTGCCAGCAGCGACACAGGGGGCCCTTCAGATACGCAGTATTTT. This chain links TRBV9 with TRBJ2-3, with 9 bases fitting TRBD1. Germline values: CDR1 SGDLS, CDR2 YYNGEE. V was pared by 3 bases and J by 4 bases, with 6 bases of the junction left unmatched. The CDR3 is 15 residues long.

The chain employs TRBV4-2 and TRBJ2-2; no clear D gene. Looked up from germline, CDR1 is LGHNA and CDR2 is YNFKEQ. Trimming stripped 0 bases from V and 2 bases from J, with 10 bases between. The CDR3 length is 16 residues. CDR3 coding DNA: TGTGCCAGCAGCCAAGATTGGTCCGGTAACACCGGGGAGCTGTTTTTT. Protein product: CASSQDWSGNTGELFF.

The V gene is TRBV28, the J gene TRBJ2-7; 9 bases match TRBD1. CDR3 length: 15 residues. CDR1 is MDHEN and CDR2 is SYDVKM in the germline V gene. V lost 4 bases and J lost 7; bases outside the gene matches: 11. The CDR3 DNA follows: TGTGCCAGCAGTTCACAGGGGGCTAGATCGAGGGAGCAGTACTTC. Translating gives CASSSQGARSREQYF.

V usage is TRBV28 and J usage is TRBJ1-4; D uncertain. V lost 5 bases to trimming and J lost 0 bases, with 13 bases between them. This CDR3 is 16 amino acids long. Per germline, CDR1 MDHEN and CDR2 SYDVKM. CDR3 DNA: TGTGCCAGCAGTCTCGTTTCGGACCCAACTAATGAAAAACTGTTTTTT. It encodes CASSLVSDPTNEKLFF.

The chain recombines TRBV7-3 with TRBJ2-1; 16 nucleotides match TRBD2. The CDR3 has 19 amino acids. Germline assignment: CDR1 SGHTA and CDR2 FQGTGA. V lost 5 bases, J lost 0 bases, and 7 bases stayed unmatched. The CDR3 sequence: CASSPGLAGGESSYNEQFF. In DNA form, the CDR3 reads TGTGCCAGCAGCCCGGGACTAGCGGGAGGGGAAAGCTCCTACAATGAGCAGTTCTTC.

The V and J genes are TRBV28 and TRBJ1-1, with D hard to call. The CDR3 consists of 15 residues. Germline V gives CDR1 MDHEN, CDR2 SYDVKM. Trimming left V 7 bases short and J 6 bases short, with 21 bases between. The chain's CDR3 is CASTANAFGYAEAFF. The CDR3 nucleotides read TGTGCCAGCACCGCGAATGCCTTCGGGTACGCTGAAGCTTTCTTT.

In this sample, this clone turned up a few times. This CDR3 reads CAWESGRGLSSYNSPLHF. The CDR3 coding sequence is TGTGCCTGGGAGTCGGGCAGGGGCCTAAGCTCCTATAATTCACCCCTCCACTTT. The chain recombines TRBV30 with TRBJ1-6, with D possibly being TRBD1 (6 bases). V lost 5 bases, J lost 0 bases, and 20 bases lay in between. Germline-derived CDR1 and CDR2 are GTSNPN and SVGIG (reference sequence). This CDR3 has 18 residues.